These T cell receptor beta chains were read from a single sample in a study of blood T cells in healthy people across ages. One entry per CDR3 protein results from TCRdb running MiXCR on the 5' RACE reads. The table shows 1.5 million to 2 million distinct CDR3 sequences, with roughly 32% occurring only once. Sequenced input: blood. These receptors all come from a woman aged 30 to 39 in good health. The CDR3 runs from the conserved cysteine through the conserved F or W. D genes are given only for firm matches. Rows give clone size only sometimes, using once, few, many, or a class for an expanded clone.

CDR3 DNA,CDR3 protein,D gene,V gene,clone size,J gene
TGCAGTACCACCGAGGGGGCCACTGAAGCTTTCTTT,CSTTEGATEAFF,TRBD1,TRBV29-1,NA,TRBJ1-1
TGTGCCAGACAGGGGGCCGATGCTTTCTTT,CARQGADAFF,TRBD1,TRBV27,NA,TRBJ1-1
TGTGCCAGCAGCCAAGTTCGGAGCAGGGCGGGCACTGAAGCTTTCTTT,CASSQVRSRAGTEAFF,NA,TRBV3-1,few,TRBJ1-1
TGTGCCAGCAGCTTAGGTCAGCGGGGGGGACCACTCACAGATACGCAGTATTTT,CASSLGQRGGPLTDTQYF,TRBD2,TRBV11-2,NA,TRBJ2-3
TGTGCCAGCAGTTCTGCGCGGGGGGGGATGAACACTGAAGCTTTCTTT,CASSSARGGMNTEAFF,NA,TRBV27,once,TRBJ1-1
TGTGCCAGCAACAAACCCGGGAATGAGCAGTTCTTC,CASNKPGNEQFF,NA,TRBV7-3,NA,TRBJ2-1
TGCAGTGCTAGAGCGACGGAACTAGCGGAGATAATTAAAAAAGAGACCCAGTACTTC,CSARATELAEIIKKETQYF,TRBD2,TRBV20-1,NA,TRBJ2-5
TGCGCCAGCAGCTTAGGGACTAGCGGAATCGATACGCAGTATTTT,CASSLGTSGIDTQYF,TRBD2,TRBV5-1,NA,TRBJ2-3
TGTGCCAGCAGCTTAGCATCTTGGGGTAACAATGAGCAGTTCTTC,CASSLASWGNNEQFF,NA,TRBV7-9,few,TRBJ2-1
TGTGCCAGCAGCCCCGGGGGCGAAGGGGCGGATACGCAGTATTTT,CASSPGGEGADTQYF,NA,TRBV7-9,NA,TRBJ2-3
TGTGCCAGCAGCCGAGGGGACACGCCGAGTGAAAAACTGTTTTTT,CASSRGDTPSEKLFF,NA,TRBV3-1,NA,TRBJ1-4
TGTGCCAGCAGCTTGGAGGGTCGGGGATCCGGGGAGCTGTTTTTT,CASSLEGRGSGELFF,NA,TRBV5-7,NA,TRBJ2-2
TGTGCCATCAGTGAGTACCAATTCTCCAAGTACCAAGAGACCCAGTACTTC,CAISEYQFSKYQETQYF,NA,TRBV10-3,few,TRBJ2-5
TGTGCCAGCAGTTTGTTTTGGGCAGGGGGTCCCGCCGGGGAGCTGTTTTTT,CASSLFWAGGPAGELFF,TRBD1,TRBV12-3/TRBV12-4,NA,TRBJ2-2
TGCAGTGCTAGGAGCAGGGCGGTCGCTGAAGCTTTCTTT,CSARSRAVAEAFF,NA,TRBV20-1,NA,TRBJ1-1
TGTGCCAGCAGCCAACCCCCTTGGACAGATGGCTACACCTTC,CASSQPPWTDGYTF,NA,TRBV3-1,NA,TRBJ1-2
TGCAGTGCTAGCAAACAGGTCAATGCGAAGCAGTATTTT,CSASKQVNAKQYF,NA,TRBV20-1,NA,TRBJ2-3